The text below deals with one T cell receptor (beta chain). These data belong to a study of blood T cell repertoires in COVID-19. Study information: Acute and convalescent COVID-19 specimens originated in the United States, Italy and Spain.

TCRdb's table, derived via immunoSEQ multiplex PCR, lists solely in-frame clones and lacks some. This table holds 250,000 to 350,000 clones, 85% to 90% found once. Trimming removed 5 bases from V and 0 bases from J, with 20 bases in between. The CDR3 consists of 18 residues. Germline V gene sequence: CDR1 SGHAT, CDR2 FQNNGV. The TCR sequence derives from a woman under 30 with acute COVID-19. Sequencing used PBMCs or T cells enriched from blood (not recorded which). This chain joins TRBV11-2 and TRBJ2-4; D perhaps matches TRBD2 (6 bases). The chain's CDR3 is CASSPVPWGVKAKNIQYF. The CDR3 DNA reads TGTGCCAGCAGCCCCGTTCCCTGGGGGGTTAAAGCCAAAAACATTCAGTACTTC.